These T cell receptor beta chains were read from a single sample in a study of read filtering for tumor transcriptome and immune sequencing. TCRdb called the reads again in MiXCR, with one record for every CDR3 protein. The table lists roughly 69,000 distinct CDR3 sequences, approximately 15% of them singletons. The sample consisted of a population of CD138-negative cells sorted from bone marrow. The receptors derive from a donor at least 40 years old with multiple myeloma. Both conserved end residues are part of each CDR3. The D gene is left open where the match is weak. Not all rows give a size; the values are once, few, many and, for expanded clones, a class.

clone_size: many
j_call: TRBJ2-7
v_call: TRBV20-1
d_call: TRBD1
cdr3_aa: CSARSGGNYEQYF
cdr3_nt: TGCAGTGCTAGATCAGGGGGAAACTACGAGCAGTACTTC

clone_size: few
j_call: TRBJ1-1
v_call: TRBV19
d_call: TRBD1
cdr3_aa: CASIIRQGATEAFF
cdr3_nt: TGTGCCAGTATTATTCGACAGGGGGCTACTGAAGCTTTCTTT

clone_size: .
j_call: TRBJ2-5
v_call: TRBV7-9
d_call: TRBD2
cdr3_aa: CASSLFSTSGSGETQYF
cdr3_nt: TGTGCCAGCAGCTTATTTTCAACTAGCGGGAGTGGAGAGACCCAGTACTTC

clone_size: many
j_call: TRBJ2-4
v_call: TRBV29-1
d_call: .
cdr3_aa: CSVCPTRASGIQYF
cdr3_nt: TGCAGCGTGTGTCCCACTCGGGCCTCAGGCATTCAGTACTTC

clone_size: many
j_call: TRBJ2-1
v_call: TRBV24-1
d_call: TRBD1
cdr3_aa: CATSDWGTGNYNEQFF
cdr3_nt: TGTGCCACCAGTGATTGGGGGACAGGAAACTACAATGAGCAGTTCTTC

clone_size: many
j_call: TRBJ2-1
v_call: TRBV29-1
d_call: .
cdr3_aa: CSVAPPELLYNEQFF
cdr3_nt: TGCAGCGTTGCCCCACCCGAACTACTTTACAATGAGCAGTTCTTC

clone_size: many
j_call: TRBJ2-2
v_call: TRBV29-1
d_call: TRBD2
cdr3_aa: CSVGRLAGNTGELFF
cdr3_nt: TGCAGCGTTGGCCGACTAGCGGGGAACACCGGGGAGCTGTTTTTT

clone_size: many
j_call: TRBJ1-5
v_call: TRBV7-9
d_call: TRBD1
cdr3_aa: CASSPGTALNQPQHF
cdr3_nt: TGTGCCAGCAGCCCCGGGACAGCCCTCAATCAGCCCCAGCATTTT

clone_size: many
j_call: TRBJ2-3
v_call: TRBV12-5
d_call: .
cdr3_aa: CASGPRGAGWRTDTQYF
cdr3_nt: TGTGCTAGTGGTCCACGGGGGGCAGGGTGGAGGACAGATACGCAGTATTTT

clone_size: many
j_call: TRBJ2-1
v_call: TRBV19
d_call: .
cdr3_aa: CASSIDTGQYNEQFF
cdr3_nt: TGTGCCAGTAGTATAGATACAGGACAATACAATGAGCAGTTCTTC

clone_size: many
j_call: TRBJ2-7
v_call: TRBV6-1
d_call: .
cdr3_aa: CASSELAEGCEQYF
cdr3_nt: TGTGCCAGCAGTGAATTGGCGGAAGGGTGCGAGCAGTACTTC

clone_size: many
j_call: TRBJ1-2
v_call: TRBV5-1
d_call: .
cdr3_aa: CASSSGRPPHGYTF
cdr3_nt: TGCGCCAGCAGCTCCGGACGGCCTCCTCATGGCTACACCTTC

clone_size: many
j_call: TRBJ2-1
v_call: TRBV7-2
d_call: TRBD2
cdr3_aa: CASSVLAPPYNEQFF
cdr3_nt: TGTGCCAGCAGCGTACTAGCGCCTCCCTACAATGAGCAGTTCTTC

clone_size: many
j_call: TRBJ2-7
v_call: TRBV5-1
d_call: TRBD2
cdr3_aa: CASSFLGTTSYEQYF
cdr3_nt: TGCGCCAGCAGCTTCCTCGGGACTACCTCCTACGAGCAGTACTTC